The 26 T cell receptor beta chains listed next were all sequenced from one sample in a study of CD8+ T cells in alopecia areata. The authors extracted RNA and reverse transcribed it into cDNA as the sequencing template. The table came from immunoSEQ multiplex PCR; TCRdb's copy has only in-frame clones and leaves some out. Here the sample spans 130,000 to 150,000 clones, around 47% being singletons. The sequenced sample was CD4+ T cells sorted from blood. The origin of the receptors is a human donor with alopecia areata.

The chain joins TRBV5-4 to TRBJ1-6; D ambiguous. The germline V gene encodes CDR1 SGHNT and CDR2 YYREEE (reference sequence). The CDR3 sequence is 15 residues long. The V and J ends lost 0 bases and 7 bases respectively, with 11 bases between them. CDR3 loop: CASSLDGRQNSPLHF. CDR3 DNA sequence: TGTGCCAGCAGCTTGGACGGACGGCAAAATTCACCCCTCCACTTT.

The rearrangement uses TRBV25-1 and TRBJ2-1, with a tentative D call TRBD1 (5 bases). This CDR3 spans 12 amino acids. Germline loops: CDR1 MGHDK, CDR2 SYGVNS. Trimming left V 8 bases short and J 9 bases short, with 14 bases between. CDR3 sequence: CASLGHLSEQFF. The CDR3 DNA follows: TGTGCCAGCCTTGGACACCTAAGTGAGCAGTTCTTC.

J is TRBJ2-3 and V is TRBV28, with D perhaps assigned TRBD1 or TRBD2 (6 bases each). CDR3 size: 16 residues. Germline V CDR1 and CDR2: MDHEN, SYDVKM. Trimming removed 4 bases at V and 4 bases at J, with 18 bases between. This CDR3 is CASSSSGALWADTQYF. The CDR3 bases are TGTGCCAGCAGTTCGTCGGGGGCCCTTTGGGCAGATACGCAGTATTTT. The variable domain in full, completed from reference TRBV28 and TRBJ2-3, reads DVKVTQSSRYLVKRTGEKVFLECVQDMDHENMFWYRQDPGLGLRLIYFSYDVKMKEKGDIPEGYSVSREKKERFSLILESASTNQTSMYLCASSSSGALWADTQYFGPGTRLTVL.

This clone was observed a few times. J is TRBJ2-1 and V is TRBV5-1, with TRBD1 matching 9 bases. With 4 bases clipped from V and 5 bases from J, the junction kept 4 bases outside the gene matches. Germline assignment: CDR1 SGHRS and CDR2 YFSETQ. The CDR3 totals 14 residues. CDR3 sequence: CASSGTGRDNEQFF. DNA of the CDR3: TGCGCCAGCAGCGGGACAGGGAGGGACAATGAGCAGTTCTTC.

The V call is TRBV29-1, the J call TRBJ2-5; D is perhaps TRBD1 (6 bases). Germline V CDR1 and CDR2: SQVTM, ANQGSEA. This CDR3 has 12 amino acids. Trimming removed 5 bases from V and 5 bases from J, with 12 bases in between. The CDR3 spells CSVYPGVETQYF. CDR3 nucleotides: TGCAGCGTTTACCCAGGGGTGGAGACCCAGTACTTC.

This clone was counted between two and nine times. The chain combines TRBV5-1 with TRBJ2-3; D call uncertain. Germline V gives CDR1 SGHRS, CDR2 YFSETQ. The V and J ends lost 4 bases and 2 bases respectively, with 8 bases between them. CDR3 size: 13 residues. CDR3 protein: CASSPAATDTQYF. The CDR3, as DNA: TGCGCCAGCAGCCCGGCAGCCACAGATACGCAGTATTTT.

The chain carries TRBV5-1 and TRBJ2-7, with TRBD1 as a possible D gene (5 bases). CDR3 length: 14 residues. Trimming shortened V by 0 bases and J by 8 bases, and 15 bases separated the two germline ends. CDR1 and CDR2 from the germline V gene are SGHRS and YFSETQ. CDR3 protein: CASSLGTNPTKQYF. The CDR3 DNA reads TGCGCCAGCAGCTTGGGGACAAATCCTACGAAGCAGTACTTC.

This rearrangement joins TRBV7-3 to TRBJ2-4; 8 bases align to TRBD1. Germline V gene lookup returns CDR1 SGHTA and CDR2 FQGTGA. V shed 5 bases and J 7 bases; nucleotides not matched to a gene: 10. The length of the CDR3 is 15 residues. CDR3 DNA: TGTGCCAGCAGCCAGGACAGGGCCGATGGGAACATTCAGTACTTC. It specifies CASSQDRADGNIQYF.

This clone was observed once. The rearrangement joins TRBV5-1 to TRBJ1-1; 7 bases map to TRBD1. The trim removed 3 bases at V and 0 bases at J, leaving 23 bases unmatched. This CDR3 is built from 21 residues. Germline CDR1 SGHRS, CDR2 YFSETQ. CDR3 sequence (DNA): TGCGCCAGCAGCTCCGTGGGGGCAACCATACCGGGACAGCCAGTGAACACTGAAGCTTTCTTT. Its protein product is CASSSVGATIPGQPVNTEAFF.

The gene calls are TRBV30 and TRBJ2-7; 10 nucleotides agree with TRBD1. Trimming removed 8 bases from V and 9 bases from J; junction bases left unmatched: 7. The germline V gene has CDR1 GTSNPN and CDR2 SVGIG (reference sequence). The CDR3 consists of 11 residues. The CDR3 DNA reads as TGTGCCACGACGGGACAGGGGCGGCAGTACTTC. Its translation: CATTGQGRQYF.

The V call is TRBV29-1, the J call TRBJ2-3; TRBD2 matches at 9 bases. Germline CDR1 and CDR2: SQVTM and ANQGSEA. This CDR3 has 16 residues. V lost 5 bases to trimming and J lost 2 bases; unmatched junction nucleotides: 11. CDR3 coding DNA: TGCAGCGTTCCAGGGCGGGAGGGGTCTTTCACAGATACGCAGTATTTT. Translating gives CSVPGREGSFTDTQYF.

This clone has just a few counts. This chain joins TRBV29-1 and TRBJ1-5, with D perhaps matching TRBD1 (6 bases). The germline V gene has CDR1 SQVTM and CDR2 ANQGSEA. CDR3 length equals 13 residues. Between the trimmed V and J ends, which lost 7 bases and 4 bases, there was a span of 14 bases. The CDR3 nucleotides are TGCAGCGAGAGGGGGGCGATAAATCAGCCCCAGCATTTT. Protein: CSERGAINQPQHF.

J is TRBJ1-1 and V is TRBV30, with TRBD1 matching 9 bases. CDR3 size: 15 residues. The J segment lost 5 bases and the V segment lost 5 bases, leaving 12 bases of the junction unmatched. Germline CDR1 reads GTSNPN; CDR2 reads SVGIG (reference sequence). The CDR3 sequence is CAWATQGARVTEAFF. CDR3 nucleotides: TGTGCCTGGGCGACACAGGGGGCGCGGGTAACTGAAGCTTTCTTT.

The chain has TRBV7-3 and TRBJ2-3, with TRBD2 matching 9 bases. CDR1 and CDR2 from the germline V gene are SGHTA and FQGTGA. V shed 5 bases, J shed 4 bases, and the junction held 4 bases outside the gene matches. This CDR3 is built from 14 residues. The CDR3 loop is CASSPGLASDTQYF. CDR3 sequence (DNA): TGTGCCAGCAGCCCGGGACTAGCCTCAGATACGCAGTATTTT.

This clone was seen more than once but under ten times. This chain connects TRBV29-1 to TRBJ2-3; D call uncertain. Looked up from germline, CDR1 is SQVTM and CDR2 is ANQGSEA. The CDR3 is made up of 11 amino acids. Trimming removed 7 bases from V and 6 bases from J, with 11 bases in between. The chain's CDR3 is CSAFLGDTQYF. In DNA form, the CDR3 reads TGCAGCGCGTTCCTGGGGGATACGCAGTATTTT.

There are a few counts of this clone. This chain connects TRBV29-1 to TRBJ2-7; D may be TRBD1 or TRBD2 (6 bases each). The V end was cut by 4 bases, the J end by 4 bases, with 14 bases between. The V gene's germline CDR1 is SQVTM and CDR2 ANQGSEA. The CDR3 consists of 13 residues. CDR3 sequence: CSVGHGGSYEQYF. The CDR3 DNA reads TGCAGCGTTGGTCACGGGGGCAGTTACGAGCAGTACTTC.

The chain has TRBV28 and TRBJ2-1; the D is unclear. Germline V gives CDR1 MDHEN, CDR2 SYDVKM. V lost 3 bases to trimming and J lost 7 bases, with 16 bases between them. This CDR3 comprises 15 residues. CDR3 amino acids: CASSFVAAGWNEQFF. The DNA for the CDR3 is TGTGCCAGCAGTTTTGTGGCTGCTGGGTGGAATGAGCAGTTCTTC. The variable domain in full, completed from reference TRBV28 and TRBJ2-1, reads DVKVTQSSRYLVKRTGEKVFLECVQDMDHENMFWYRQDPGLGLRLIYFSYDVKMKEKGDIPEGYSVSREKKERFSLILESASTNQTSMYLCASSFVAAGWNEQFFGPGTRLTVL.

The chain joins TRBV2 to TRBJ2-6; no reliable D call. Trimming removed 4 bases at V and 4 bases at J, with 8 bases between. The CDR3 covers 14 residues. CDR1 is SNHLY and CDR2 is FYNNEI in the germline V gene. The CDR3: CASSVRAGANVLTF. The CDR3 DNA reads TGTGCCAGCAGTGTCCGGGCCGGGGCCAACGTCCTGACTTTC.

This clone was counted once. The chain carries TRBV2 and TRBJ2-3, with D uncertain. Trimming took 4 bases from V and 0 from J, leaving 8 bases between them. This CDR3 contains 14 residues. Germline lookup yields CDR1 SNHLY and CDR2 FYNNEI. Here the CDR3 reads CASSGDSSTDTQYF. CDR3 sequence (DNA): TGTGCCAGCAGTGGAGACTCGAGCACAGATACGCAGTATTTT.

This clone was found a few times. The CDR3 spells CASSGNRGSNYGYTF. The CDR3, as DNA: TGTGCCAGCAGTGGGAACAGGGGATCTAACTATGGCTACACCTTC. The chain recombines TRBV28 with TRBJ1-2; 7 nucleotides agree with TRBD1. Germline CDR1 and CDR2: MDHEN and SYDVKM. V shed 5 bases and J 0 bases; nucleotides not matched to a gene: 6. The CDR3 sequence is 15 residues long.

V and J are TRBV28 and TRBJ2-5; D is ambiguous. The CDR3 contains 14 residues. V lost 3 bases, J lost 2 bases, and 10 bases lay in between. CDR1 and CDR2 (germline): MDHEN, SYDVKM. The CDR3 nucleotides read TGTGCCAGCAGTTTTCTTCGGTCTCAAGAGACCCAGTACTTC. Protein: CASSFLRSQETQYF.

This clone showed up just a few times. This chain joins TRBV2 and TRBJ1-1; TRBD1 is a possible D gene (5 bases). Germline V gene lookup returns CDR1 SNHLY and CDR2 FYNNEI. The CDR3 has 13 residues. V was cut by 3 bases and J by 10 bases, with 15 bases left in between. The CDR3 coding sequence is TGTGCCAGCAGTGAGGGGCGGGGAGGCCTAGCTTTCTTT. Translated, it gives CASSEGRGGLAFF.

The CDR3 reads CSASSALYNEQFF. The CDR3 DNA sequence: TGCAGCGCGTCTAGCGCCCTTTACAATGAGCAGTTCTTC. The gene calls are TRBV29-1 and TRBJ2-1; TRBD2 might be the D (6 bases). Germline CDR1 reads SQVTM; CDR2 reads ANQGSEA. The CDR3 contains 13 residues. V lost 7 bases, J lost 4 bases, and 14 bases lay in between.

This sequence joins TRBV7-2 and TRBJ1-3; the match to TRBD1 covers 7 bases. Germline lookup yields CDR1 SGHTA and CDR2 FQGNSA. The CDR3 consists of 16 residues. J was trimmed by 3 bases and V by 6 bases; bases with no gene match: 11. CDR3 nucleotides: TGTGCCAGCAGTCCACAGACAGGGCTTTTTGGAAACACCATATATTTT. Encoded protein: CASSPQTGLFGNTIYF.

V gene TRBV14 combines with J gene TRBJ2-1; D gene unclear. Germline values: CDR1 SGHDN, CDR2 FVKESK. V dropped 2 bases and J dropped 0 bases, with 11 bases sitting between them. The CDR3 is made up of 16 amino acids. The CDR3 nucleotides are TGTGCCAGCAGCCAAAATTGGCGGACCTCCTACAATGAGCAGTTCTTC. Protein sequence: CASSQNWRTSYNEQFF. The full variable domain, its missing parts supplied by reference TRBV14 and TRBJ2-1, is EAGVTQFPSHSVIEKGQTVTLRCDPISGHDNLYWYRRVMGKEIKFLLHFVKESKQDESGMPNNRFLAERTGGTYSTLKVQPAELEDSGVYFCASSQNWRTSYNEQFFGPGTRLTVL.

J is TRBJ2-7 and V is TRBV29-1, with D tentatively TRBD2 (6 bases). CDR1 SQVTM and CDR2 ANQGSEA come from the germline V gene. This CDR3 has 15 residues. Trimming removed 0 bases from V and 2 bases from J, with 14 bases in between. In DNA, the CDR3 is TGCAGCGTTGAAGATCGAGGGAGGCACCCCTACGAGCAGTACTTC. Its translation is CSVEDRGRHPYEQYF.